The 6 T cell receptor beta chains in this list originate from one sample, sequenced in a study of radiotherapy plus CTLA-4 blockade in lung cancer. This table comes from immunoSEQ multiplex PCR, and its TCRdb copy is limited to in-frame clones, with some not included. The sample includes 15,000 to 20,000 clones, more than 75% of them seen just once. Source: peripheral blood, taken from a patient treated with radiotherapy plus ipilimumab. Receptors originate from a human donor with non-small cell lung cancer whose response to radiotherapy plus ipilimumab could not be evaluated.

The J gene is TRBJ2-1, the V gene TRBV29-1; TRBD1 matches 12 bases. The CDR3 has 15 residues. V lost 5 bases, J lost 15 bases, and 17 bases stayed unmatched. Germline V gives CDR1 SQVTM, CDR2 ANQGSEA. Here the CDR3 reads CSVFGGQGAAGYAFF. Written as DNA, the CDR3 is TGCAGCGTTTTTGGGGGACAGGGGGCGGCGGGGTATGCGTTCTTC.

The chain uses TRBV5-6 and TRBJ2-5; the D gene is possibly TRBD2 (5 bases). Trimming left V 4 bases short and J 6 bases short, with 16 bases between. Looked up from germline, CDR1 is SGHDT and CDR2 is YYEEEE. The CDR3 totals 14 residues. The CDR3 DNA is TGTGCCAGCAGCCACGCTCGGGGTGGGAAGACCCAGTACTTC. Translated, it gives CASSHARGGKTQYF.

The V call is TRBV6-5, the J call TRBJ1-1, with D tentatively TRBD1 (6 bases). V was trimmed by 5 bases and J by 5 bases, leaving 12 bases between them. Germline-derived CDR1 and CDR2 are MNHEY and SVGAGI. CDR3 length: 13 amino acids. CDR3 in amino acids: CASSGGQGTEAFF. As DNA, the CDR3 is TGTGCCAGCAGTGGGGGTCAGGGGACTGAAGCTTTCTTT.

This chain connects TRBV28 to TRBJ1-6; possible D gene TRBD1, 6 bases. CDR1 is MDHEN, CDR2 SYDVKM, per germline. Trimming shortened V by 3 bases and J by 10 bases, and 22 bases separated the two germline ends. The CDR3 runs 17 residues. The CDR3 spells CASSFIVQGLVGSPLHF. CDR3 DNA: TGTGCCAGCAGTTTTATCGTTCAGGGGCTGGTTGGGTCACCCCTCCACTTT.

This clone was seen once. Other DNA variants within this sample encode the same CDR3. This chain joins TRBV28 and TRBJ1-5; D is perhaps TRBD1 (6 bases). The CDR3 sequence is 17 residues long. Looked up from germline, CDR1 is MDHEN and CDR2 is SYDVKM. The ends were cut back, 5 bases at V and 5 bases at J, with 22 bases in the middle. The CDR3 region has the DNA TGTGCCAGCAGTCTATTTTCGGGGACACAAGGCGATCAGCCCCAGCATTTT. This codes for CASSLFSGTQGDQPQHF.

The J gene is TRBJ2-1, the V gene TRBV4-3, with TRBD2 as a possible D gene (6 bases). The CDR3 runs to 17 residues. V gave up 0 bases and J gave up 2 bases, with 14 bases separating them. Per the germline V gene, CDR1 is LGHNA and CDR2 is YSLEER. The CDR3 sequence is CASSQEVMRRAYNEQFF. The CDR3 DNA follows: TGCGCCAGCAGCCAAGAGGTGATGAGGAGGGCCTACAATGAGCAGTTCTTC.